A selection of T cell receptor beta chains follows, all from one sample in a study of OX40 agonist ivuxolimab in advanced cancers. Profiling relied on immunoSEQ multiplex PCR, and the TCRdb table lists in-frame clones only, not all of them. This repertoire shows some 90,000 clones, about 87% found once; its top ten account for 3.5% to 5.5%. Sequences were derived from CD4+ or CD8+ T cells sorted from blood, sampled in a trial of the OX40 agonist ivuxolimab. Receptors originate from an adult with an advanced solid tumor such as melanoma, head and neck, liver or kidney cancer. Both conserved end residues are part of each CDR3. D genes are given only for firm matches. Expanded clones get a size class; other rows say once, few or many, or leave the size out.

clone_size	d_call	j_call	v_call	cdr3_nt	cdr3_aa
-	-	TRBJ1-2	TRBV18	TGTGCCAGCTCACCAGACGGCAACTATGGCTACACCTTC	CASSPDGNYGYTF
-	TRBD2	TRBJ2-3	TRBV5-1	TGCGCCAGCAGCACCTCGGGAGGACGCGTTGATACGCAGTATTTT	CASSTSGGRVDTQYF
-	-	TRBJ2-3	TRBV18	TGTGCCAGCTCACCGGGATTGGACACAGATACGCAGTATTTT	CASSPGLDTDTQYF
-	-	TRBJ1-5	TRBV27	TGTGCCAGCAGTTTATTCGGGGGGGTGGACAATCAGCCCCAGCATTTT	CASSLFGGVDNQPQHF
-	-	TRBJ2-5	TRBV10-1	TGCGCCAGCAGTGAATATGGGGGGCGCGGGGAGACCCAGTACTTC	CASSEYGGRGETQYF
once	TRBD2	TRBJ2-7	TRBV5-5	TGTGCCAGTATGTCTAGCGGGAGTCCCTACGAGCAGTACTTC	CASMSSGSPYEQYF
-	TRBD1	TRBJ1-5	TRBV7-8	TGTGCCAGCAGCGTGGACAGGGGGGGTCAGCCCCAGCATTTT	CASSVDRGGQPQHF
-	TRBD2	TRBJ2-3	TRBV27	TGTGCCAGCAGTTTCTCTAGCGGGAGGGCCTATGAGGATACGCAGTATTTT	CASSFSSGRAYEDTQYF
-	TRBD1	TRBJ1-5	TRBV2	TGTGCCTCGGGGGACAGGGAAAGTGGTCAGCCCCAGCATTTT	CASGDRESGQPQHF
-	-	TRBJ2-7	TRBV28	TGTGCCAGCACTGGGGACGGTTACGAGCAGTACTTC	CASTGDGYEQYF
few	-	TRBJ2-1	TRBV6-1	TGTGCCAGCAGTGATCATGAGCAGTTCTTC	CASSDHEQFF
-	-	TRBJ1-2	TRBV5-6	TGTGCCAGCAGCTCCTACGGGACGGATGGCTACACCTTC	CASSSYGTDGYTF
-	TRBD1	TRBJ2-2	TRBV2	TGTGCCAGTGAAAGCAGGACAGGGGTTGGCGGGGAGCTGTTTTTT	CASESRTGVGGELFF
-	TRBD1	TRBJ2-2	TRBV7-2	TGTGCCAGCAGCTTCTTTCTTGCAGGGGGCACCGGGGAGCTGTTTTTT	CASSFFLAGGTGELFF
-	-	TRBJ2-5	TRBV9	TGTGCCAGCAGCGTGGAAGGGGGAAAGGAGACCCAGTACTTC	CASSVEGGKETQYF
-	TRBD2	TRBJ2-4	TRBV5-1	TGCGCCAGCAGCACACTCGGACTAGCGGGAATAGCCAAAAACATTCAGTACTTC	CASSTLGLAGIAKNIQYF
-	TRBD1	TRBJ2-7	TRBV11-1	TGTGCCAGCAGCTTAGACAGGGGGCGCCCCTACGAGCAGTACTTC	CASSLDRGRPYEQYF
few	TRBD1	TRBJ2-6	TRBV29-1	TGCAGCGTCGGACGGACAGGGACTGGCTCTGGGGCCAACGTCCTGACTTTC	CSVGRTGTGSGANVLTF
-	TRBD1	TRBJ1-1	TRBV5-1	TGCGCCAGCAGCTTGGATCAGGGGGGTGAGAACACTGAAGCTTTCTTT	CASSLDQGGENTEAFF
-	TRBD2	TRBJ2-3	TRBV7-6	TGTGCCAGCAGCTTAGGTAGCGGGAGGCTAACAGATACGCAGTATTTT	CASSLGSGRLTDTQYF
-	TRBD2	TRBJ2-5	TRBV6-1	TGTGCCAGCAGCCCCGGGACTAGCTTGGAGACCCAGTACTTC	CASSPGTSLETQYF
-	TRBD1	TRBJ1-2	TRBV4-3	TGCGCCAGCAGCCAAACGGCAGGGGGCGCAGGGGGCTACACCTTC	CASSQTAGGAGGYTF
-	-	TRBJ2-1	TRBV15	TGTGCCACCAGCAGAAGGAGCCCCGTTAGTGAGCAGTTCTTC	CATSRRSPVSEQFF
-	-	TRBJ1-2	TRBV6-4	TGTGCCAGCAAGACAACCGGGCAGGCCGTTGGCTACACCTTC	CASKTTGQAVGYTF
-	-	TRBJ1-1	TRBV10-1	TGCGCCAGCAGTAGAGGCACCTCGAACACTGAAGCTTTCTTT	CASSRGTSNTEAFF
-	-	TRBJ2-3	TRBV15	TGTGCCACCAGCACGGACCTTTCGCGGTACACAGATACGCAGTATTTT	CATSTDLSRYTDTQYF
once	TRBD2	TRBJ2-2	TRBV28	TGTGCCAGCAGACGCGGGGGTAACACCGGGGAGCTGTTTTTT	CASRRGGNTGELFF
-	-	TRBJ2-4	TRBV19	TGTGCCAGTAGTAAGTGGGGAACTGATCTAGCCAAAAACATTCAGTACTTC	CASSKWGTDLAKNIQYF
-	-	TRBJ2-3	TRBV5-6	TGTGCCAGCAGCTTGGTCGGTAGCACAGATACGCAGTATTTT	CASSLVGSTDTQYF
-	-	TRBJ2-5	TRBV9	TGTGCCAGCAGCGTAGCTACTTTCCAAGAGACCCAGTACTTC	CASSVATFQETQYF
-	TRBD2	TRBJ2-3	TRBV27	TGTGCCAGCAGCCAGACTAGCGGCAGCACAGATACGCAGTATTTT	CASSQTSGSTDTQYF
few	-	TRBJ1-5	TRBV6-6	TGTGCCAGCAGTTACCGACAGGAACAGCCCCAGCATTTT	CASSYRQEQPQHF
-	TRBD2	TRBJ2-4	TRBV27	TGTGCCAGCAGTTTATATGCGGGAGGGCTAGCCAAAAACATTCAGTACTTC	CASSLYAGGLAKNIQYF
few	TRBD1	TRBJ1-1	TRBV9	TGTGCCAGCAGCGTAGCACAGGGGACTGAAGCTTTCTTT	CASSVAQGTEAFF
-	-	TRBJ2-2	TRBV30	TGTGCCTGGACGCAGGACCTCAACACCGGGGAGCTGTTTTTT	CAWTQDLNTGELFF
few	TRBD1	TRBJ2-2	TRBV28	TGTGCCAGCAGATATGACAGGGGTAGGGCTAACGCCGGGGAGCTGTTTTTT	CASRYDRGRANAGELFF
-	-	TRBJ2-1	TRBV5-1	TGCGCCAGCAGCTTGAGTCGAGCGTTGGATGAGCAGTTCTTC	CASSLSRALDEQFF
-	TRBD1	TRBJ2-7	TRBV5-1	TGCGCCAGCAGCCAAGGGACAGGAGCCTCCTACGAGCAGTACTTC	CASSQGTGASYEQYF
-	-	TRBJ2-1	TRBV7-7	TGTGCTAGCAGCTTAGATAGCGCCGTGGGTGAGCAGTTCTTC	CASSLDSAVGEQFF
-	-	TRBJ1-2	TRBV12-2	TGTGCAAGTCGCTTAGCGCTGGGCAGTAAGAACTATGGCTACACCTTC	CASRLALGSKNYGYTF
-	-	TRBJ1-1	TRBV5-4	TGTGCCAGCAGCTTGGACACTGAAGCTTTCTTT	CASSLDTEAFF
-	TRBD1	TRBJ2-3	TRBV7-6	TGTGCCAGCAGCTTAAGACAGGGGACATTGGGCACAGATACGCAGTATTTT	CASSLRQGTLGTDTQYF
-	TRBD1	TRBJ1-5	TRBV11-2	TGTGCCAGCAGCTTAGGACAGGGAGCTAATCAGCCCCAGCATTTT	CASSLGQGANQPQHF
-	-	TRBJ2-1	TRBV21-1	TGTGCCAGCAGCAAAGCTGGACTAGCGGGTCGCTCCTACAATGAGCAGTTCTTC	CASSKAGLAGRSYNEQFF
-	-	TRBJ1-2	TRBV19	TGTGCCAGTAGTATAACGATCACTGGGGGGGCGCGGTATGGCTACACCTTC	CASSITITGGARYGYTF
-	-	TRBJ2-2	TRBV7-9	TGTGCCAGTCGGAGCGCTCACACCGGGGAGCTGTTTTTT	CASRSAHTGELFF
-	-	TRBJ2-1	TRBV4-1	TGCGCCAGCAGCCAAATCCAGCGGAGCACCTACAATGAGCAGTTCTTC	CASSQIQRSTYNEQFF
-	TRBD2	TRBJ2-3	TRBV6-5	TGTGCTGTCAAGCGGGAGGGAGCAGATACGCAGTATTTT	CAVKREGADTQYF
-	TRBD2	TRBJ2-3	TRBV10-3	TGTGCCATCAGTACCGTTCGGCTAGCGGGGAGCACAGATACGCAGTATTTT	CAISTVRLAGSTDTQYF
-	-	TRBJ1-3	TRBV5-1	TGCGCCAGCAGCTCCGGGACGCCTGGAAACACCATATATTTT	CASSSGTPGNTIYF
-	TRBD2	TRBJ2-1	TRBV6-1	TGTGCCAGCAGTGACCTTAGCGGGGGGGGCGGCAATGAGCAGTTCTTC	CASSDLSGGGGNEQFF
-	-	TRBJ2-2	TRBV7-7	TGTGCCAGCAGCAGAAATACCGGGGAGCTGTTTTTT	CASSRNTGELFF
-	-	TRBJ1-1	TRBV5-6	TGTGCCAGCAGCTCCCTGCGGTTCGGGGAGGCTTTCTTT	CASSSLRFGEAFF
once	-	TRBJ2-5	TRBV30	TGTGCCTGGAGCGGTGGAGGGGAGACCCAGTACTTC	CAWSGGGETQYF
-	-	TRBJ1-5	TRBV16	TGTGCCAGCAGCCGCGACGGGCAGCCCCAGCATTTT	CASSRDGQPQHF
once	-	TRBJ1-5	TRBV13	TGTGCCAGCAGCTTGAACAGGAATCAGCCCCAGCATTTT	CASSLNRNQPQHF
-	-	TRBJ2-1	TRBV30	TGTGCCTGGGCTTACAATGAGCAGTTCTTC	CAWAYNEQFF
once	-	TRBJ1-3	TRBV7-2	TGTGCCAGCAGCTCTCCAACAGGGTGGGGAAACACCATATATTTT	CASSSPTGWGNTIYF
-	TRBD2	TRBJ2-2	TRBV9	TGTGCCAGCAGCGTAGATGGCGGGAGGAACACCGGGGAGCTGTTTTTT	CASSVDGGRNTGELFF